These T cell receptor beta chains were read from a single sample in a study of blood T cell repertoires in COVID-19. Here immunoSEQ multiplex PCR was the method, and the copy in TCRdb shows in-frame clones only, minus some. The sample gives nearly 200,000 clones, around 92% of which show up once; roughly 8.1% is in the top ten. What was sequenced was PBMCs or T cells enriched from blood (not recorded which). Receptors were obtained from a woman younger than 30 who had recovered from COVID-19. Both conserved end residues are part of each CDR3. Each record gives: J gene, clone size, D gene, V gene, CDR3 protein, CDR3 DNA. A D gene is named only where the DNA matches it firmly. The size field is filled for only some rows; it gives once, few, many or a size class.

j_gene: TRBJ2-1; abundance: .; d_gene: .; v_gene: TRBV5-1; CDR3aa: CASSLSLADGEQFF; CDR3nt: TGCGCCAGCAGCTTGTCGTTAGCGGACGGAGAGCAGTTCTTC
j_gene: TRBJ1-6; abundance: .; d_gene: .; v_gene: TRBV30; CDR3aa: CAWSFFRTRFSPLHF; CDR3nt: TGTGCCTGGAGTTTTTTTAGGACTCGGTTTTCACCCCTCCACTTT
j_gene: TRBJ1-6; abundance: .; d_gene: .; v_gene: TRBV27; CDR3aa: CASSLSDMGRGSPLHF; CDR3nt: TGTGCCAGCAGTTTATCTGACATGGGTCGGGGTTCACCCCTCCACTTT
j_gene: TRBJ2-3; abundance: .; d_gene: TRBD2; v_gene: TRBV5-1; CDR3aa: CACNRAGVTDTQYF; CDR3nt: TGCGCCTGTAACCGGGCGGGGGTTACAGATACGCAGTATTTT
j_gene: TRBJ2-5; abundance: .; d_gene: .; v_gene: TRBV9; CDR3aa: CASSVGPGTSQETQYF; CDR3nt: TGTGCCAGCAGCGTAGGCCCCGGGACAAGCCAAGAGACCCAGTACTTC
j_gene: TRBJ1-3; abundance: .; d_gene: .; v_gene: TRBV7-9; CDR3aa: CASIPSGSSGNTIYF; CDR3nt: TGTGCCAGCATCCCGAGCGGCTCCTCTGGAAACACCATATATTTT
j_gene: TRBJ1-2; abundance: .; d_gene: .; v_gene: TRBV11-2; CDR3aa: CASSLDGLTNYGYTF; CDR3nt: TGTGCCAGCAGCTTAGACGGACTCACTAACTATGGCTACACCTTC
j_gene: TRBJ2-3; abundance: .; d_gene: TRBD2; v_gene: TRBV5-4; CDR3aa: CASSLAVLAGGPSDTQYF; CDR3nt: TGTGCCAGCAGCTTGGCAGTCCTAGCGGGGGGGCCATCAGATACGCAGTATTTT
j_gene: TRBJ2-5; abundance: .; d_gene: TRBD2; v_gene: TRBV3-1/TRBV3-2; CDR3aa: CASSPQQGTSGEKTQYF; CDR3nt: TGTGCCAGCAGCCCCCAGCAGGGTACTAGCGGGGAAAAGACCCAGTACTTC
j_gene: TRBJ1-2; abundance: .; d_gene: .; v_gene: TRBV2; CDR3aa: CASSEPVQANYGYTF; CDR3nt: TGTGCCAGCAGTGAACCGGTGCAAGCTAACTATGGCTACACCTTC
j_gene: TRBJ2-2; abundance: few; d_gene: TRBD1; v_gene: TRBV2; CDR3aa: CASSAQGQRLFF; CDR3nt: TGTGCCAGCAGTGCACAGGGGCAGAGGCTGTTTTTT
j_gene: TRBJ2-1; abundance: .; d_gene: TRBD2; v_gene: TRBV4-1; CDR3aa: CASSPLGGSSYNEQFF; CDR3nt: TGCGCCAGCAGCCCACTCGGGGGGAGCTCCTACAATGAGCAGTTCTTC
j_gene: TRBJ1-2; abundance: .; d_gene: TRBD1; v_gene: TRBV11-1; CDR3aa: CASSPWTGGDYGYTF; CDR3nt: TGTGCCAGCAGCCCTTGGACAGGTGGGGACTATGGCTACACCTTC
j_gene: TRBJ2-3; abundance: .; d_gene: .; v_gene: TRBV28; CDR3aa: CASSRSGRSTDTQYF; CDR3nt: TGTGCCAGCAGCCGCTCAGGGCGTAGCACAGATACGCAGTATTTT
j_gene: TRBJ2-3; abundance: once; d_gene: .; v_gene: TRBV6-4; CDR3aa: CASSDSRGTQYF; CDR3nt: TGTGCCAGCAGTGACTCCCGAGGTACGCAGTATTTT
j_gene: TRBJ2-7; abundance: once; d_gene: TRBD1; v_gene: TRBV28; CDR3aa: CASCPPQGAYEQYF; CDR3nt: TGTGCCAGCTGTCCCCCACAGGGGGCCTACGAGCAGTACTTC
j_gene: TRBJ2-3; abundance: .; d_gene: .; v_gene: TRBV4-1; CDR3aa: CASSQAYIDTQYF; CDR3nt: TGCGCCAGCAGCCAAGCATACATAGATACGCAGTATTTT
j_gene: TRBJ1-6; abundance: .; d_gene: .; v_gene: TRBV7-9; CDR3aa: CASVGQPNNSPLHF; CDR3nt: TGTGCCAGCGTTGGACAGCCGAATAATTCACCCCTCCACTTT
j_gene: TRBJ2-5; abundance: .; d_gene: .; v_gene: TRBV10-3; CDR3aa: CAISDRGNQETQYF; CDR3nt: TGTGCCATCAGCGATCGGGGGAATCAAGAGACCCAGTACTTC
j_gene: TRBJ1-3; abundance: few; d_gene: .; v_gene: TRBV2; CDR3aa: CASRDRSSGNTIYF; CDR3nt: TGTGCCAGCAGAGACAGGAGCTCTGGAAACACCATATATTTT
j_gene: TRBJ2-5; abundance: .; d_gene: TRBD2; v_gene: TRBV6-5; CDR3aa: CASSLAGVKTQYF; CDR3nt: TGTGCCAGCAGTCTAGCGGGGGTAAAGACCCAGTACTTC
j_gene: TRBJ1-6; abundance: .; d_gene: .; v_gene: TRBV9; CDR3aa: CASSPLPSSYNSPLHF; CDR3nt: TGTGCCAGCAGCCCCCTCCCGAGCTCCTATAATTCACCCCTCCACTTT
j_gene: TRBJ1-1; abundance: .; d_gene: TRBD1; v_gene: TRBV9; CDR3aa: CASSPRDRLNTEAFF; CDR3nt: TGTGCCAGCAGCCCCCGGGACAGACTAAACACTGAAGCTTTCTTT
j_gene: TRBJ2-1; abundance: .; d_gene: .; v_gene: TRBV30; CDR3aa: CAWSSSTRGEQFF; CDR3nt: TGTGCCTGGAGTTCCTCTACTCGGGGTGAGCAGTTCTTC
j_gene: TRBJ2-3; abundance: .; d_gene: TRBD2; v_gene: TRBV28; CDR3aa: CAARHGGAVTDTQYF; CDR3nt: TGTGCTGCGAGACACGGGGGGGCCGTAACAGATACGCAGTATTTT
j_gene: TRBJ2-7; abundance: .; d_gene: TRBD1; v_gene: TRBV28; CDR3aa: CASSPADRGYEQYF; CDR3nt: TGTGCCAGCAGTCCCGCCGACAGGGGCTACGAGCAGTACTTC
j_gene: TRBJ1-5; abundance: once; d_gene: TRBD1; v_gene: TRBV6-6; CDR3aa: CASSPTGAGWPQHF; CDR3nt: TGTGCCAGCAGTCCGACAGGGGCCGGCTGGCCCCAGCATTTT
j_gene: TRBJ1-2; abundance: .; d_gene: .; v_gene: TRBV3-1/TRBV3-2; CDR3aa: CASSTSRGLVYGYTF; CDR3nt: TGTGCCAGCAGCACCTCACGGGGTTTGGTCTATGGCTACACCTTC
j_gene: TRBJ1-5; abundance: .; d_gene: .; v_gene: TRBV4-1; CDR3aa: CASSQGARPQHF; CDR3nt: TGCGCCAGCAGCCAAGGCGCCCGCCCCCAGCATTTT
j_gene: TRBJ2-7; abundance: .; d_gene: .; v_gene: TRBV6-6; CDR3aa: CAAAGREQYF; CDR3nt: TGTGCCGCCGCGGGGAGGGAGCAGTACTTC
j_gene: TRBJ1-1; abundance: .; d_gene: TRBD1; v_gene: TRBV10-3; CDR3aa: CAIKTGGYTEAFF; CDR3nt: TGTGCCATCAAGACAGGGGGCTACACTGAAGCTTTCTTT
j_gene: TRBJ1-2; abundance: .; d_gene: .; v_gene: TRBV28; CDR3aa: CASSFSTTGRNGYTF; CDR3nt: TGTGCCAGCTCTTTTTCGACAACAGGGCGGAATGGCTACACCTTC
j_gene: TRBJ1-1; abundance: .; d_gene: .; v_gene: TRBV12-3/TRBV12-4; CDR3aa: CASTPGGYAEAFF; CDR3nt: TGTGCCAGCACCCCCGGGGGGTACGCTGAAGCTTTCTTT
j_gene: TRBJ2-1; abundance: once; d_gene: TRBD1; v_gene: TRBV9; CDR3aa: CASSEMGTGGPLSYNEQFF; CDR3nt: TGTGCCAGCAGCGAAATGGGGACAGGGGGTCCCCTCTCCTACAATGAGCAGTTCTTC
j_gene: TRBJ1-6; abundance: .; d_gene: TRBD1; v_gene: TRBV5-1; CDR3aa: CASSSGQGVLNNSPLHF; CDR3nt: TGCGCCAGCAGCTCCGGACAGGGGGTATTGAATAATTCACCCCTCCACTTT
j_gene: TRBJ2-2; abundance: .; d_gene: TRBD1; v_gene: TRBV5-6; CDR3aa: CASSLMTGLDTGELFF; CDR3nt: TGTGCCAGCAGCCTCATGACAGGGTTAGACACCGGGGAGCTGTTTTTT
j_gene: TRBJ2-1; abundance: .; d_gene: .; v_gene: TRBV5-1; CDR3aa: CASSVDLANSYNEQFF; CDR3nt: TGCGCCAGCAGCGTGGACCTAGCGAACTCCTACAATGAGCAGTTCTTC
j_gene: TRBJ1-1; abundance: .; d_gene: TRBD1; v_gene: TRBV11-2; CDR3aa: CASSSDRSWNTEAFF; CDR3nt: TGTGCCAGCAGCTCGGACAGGTCGTGGAACACTGAAGCTTTCTTT
j_gene: TRBJ1-5; abundance: .; d_gene: .; v_gene: TRBV7-9; CDR3aa: CASQALSNQPQHF; CDR3nt: TGTGCCAGCCAGGCCTTGAGCAATCAGCCCCAGCATTTT
j_gene: TRBJ1-1; abundance: .; d_gene: TRBD1; v_gene: TRBV6-1; CDR3aa: CASSEFRTGNTEAFF; CDR3nt: TGTGCCAGTAGTGAATTCCGGACAGGGAACACTGAAGCTTTCTTT
j_gene: TRBJ1-1; abundance: .; d_gene: .; v_gene: TRBV27; CDR3aa: CASSPTRVMNTEAFF; CDR3nt: TGTGCCAGCAGTCCCACTCGGGTCATGAACACTGAAGCTTTCTTT